Listed below are T cell receptor beta chains from one sample, sequenced in a study of T cell repertoires in MIS-A myocarditis. Data came from immunoSEQ multiplex PCR; TCRdb stores just in-frame clones and leaves some out. The profile covers 15,000 or so clones, with 74% appearing a single time and approximately 62% taken by the ten largest. The material sequenced was left ventricle heart tissue obtained at autopsy. Receptors were obtained from a man between 18 and 35 years old with fulminant myocarditis from multisystem inflammatory syndrome in adults (MIS-A) after COVID-19. Both conserved end residues are part of each CDR3. Fields, in order: CDR3 protein, CDR3 DNA, J gene, clone size, V gene, CDR3 length, D gene. A D gene is named only where the DNA matches it firmly. Size is stated for part of the rows, as once, few or many counts, or as a class when the clone is expanded.

CDR3: CASSYASGLTDTQYF
DNA: TGTGCCAGCAGTTACGCCAGCGGATTGACAGATACGCAGTATTTT
J: TRBJ2-3
size: .
V: TRBV6-5
length: 15
D: .

CDR3: CASSFTSASYNEQFF
DNA: TGTGCCAGCAGTTTCACTAGCGCATCCTACAATGAGCAGTTCTTC
J: TRBJ2-1
size: few
V: TRBV27
length: 15
D: TRBD2

CDR3: CASSLSGEGYNEQFF
DNA: TGTGCCAGCAGCTTATCGGGAGAGGGCTACAATGAGCAGTTCTTC
J: TRBJ2-1
size: few
V: TRBV7-3
length: 15
D: .

CDR3: CASSSIGNYGYTF
DNA: TGTGCCAGCAGCTCCATAGGAAACTATGGCTACACCTTC
J: TRBJ1-2
size: medium-sized
V: TRBV13
length: 13
D: .

CDR3: CASSPDLNRGLSGELFF
DNA: TGTGCCAGCAGCCCCGACCTAAACAGGGGGCTGTCCGGGGAGCTGTTTTTT
J: TRBJ2-2
size: .
V: TRBV7-2
length: 17
D: TRBD1

CDR3: CASSFQKPIYTEAFF
DNA: TGTGCCAGCAGCTTTCAAAAGCCCATTTACACTGAAGCTTTCTTT
J: TRBJ1-1
size: .
V: TRBV5-6
length: 15
D: .

CDR3: CASSPRARDGMNTEAFF
DNA: TGCGCCAGCAGCCCCAGGGCCAGGGATGGGATGAACACTGAAGCTTTCTTT
J: TRBJ1-1
size: .
V: TRBV4-1
length: 17
D: .

CDR3: CAKERQPHYGYTF
DNA: TGTGCTAAAGAACGGCAACCCCACTATGGCTACACCTTC
J: TRBJ1-2
size: .
V: TRBV12-5
length: 13
D: .

CDR3: CATAGTGNSGELFF
DNA: TGTGCCACGGCCGGGACAGGGAATTCCGGGGAGCTGTTTTTT
J: TRBJ2-2
size: few
V: TRBV28
length: 14
D: TRBD1

CDR3: CAISDGGAGTGELFF
DNA: TGTGCCATCAGTGATGGCGGGGCCGGCACCGGGGAGCTGTTTTTT
J: TRBJ2-2
size: once
V: TRBV10-3
length: 15
D: .

CDR3: CASSRTTAGTQYF
DNA: TGTGCCAGCAGCCGGACTACCGCGGGGACCCAGTACTTC
J: TRBJ2-5
size: .
V: TRBV14
length: 13
D: .

CDR3: CASSQVGGEAFF
DNA: TGTGCCAGCAGCCAAGTCGGGGGTGAAGCTTTCTTT
J: TRBJ1-1
size: .
V: TRBV14
length: 12
D: .

CDR3: CASSLDRVNTEAFF
DNA: TGCGCCAGCAGCTTGGACAGGGTGAACACTGAAGCTTTCTTT
J: TRBJ1-1
size: .
V: TRBV5-1
length: 14
D: .

CDR3: CSVEGHEGPSYNEQFF
DNA: TGCAGCGTTGAAGGGCATGAGGGCCCCTCCTACAATGAGCAGTTCTTC
J: TRBJ2-1
size: once
V: TRBV29-1
length: 16
D: .

CDR3: CASSQQWNTEAFF
DNA: TGCGCCAGCAGCCAACAGTGGAACACTGAAGCTTTCTTT
J: TRBJ1-1
size: .
V: TRBV5-1
length: 13
D: .

CDR3: CASSLFVGTQTDTQYF
DNA: TGTGCCAGCAGCTTGTTTGTGGGGACTCAAACAGATACGCAGTATTTT
J: TRBJ2-3
size: .
V: TRBV5-6
length: 16
D: .

CDR3: CASSLEKGAEAFF
DNA: TGTGCCAGCAGCCTAGAGAAAGGGGCTGAAGCTTTCTTT
J: TRBJ1-1
size: .
V: TRBV4-2
length: 13
D: .

CDR3: CASSPGGVNTEAFF
DNA: TGTGCCAGCAGTCCCGGTGGGGTGAACACTGAAGCTTTCTTT
J: TRBJ1-1
size: .
V: TRBV6-4
length: 14
D: .

CDR3: CASSFSVGTSGTNEQYF
DNA: TGTGCCAGCAGTTTTAGTGTAGGAACTAGTGGTACGAACGAGCAGTACTTC
J: TRBJ2-7
size: .
V: TRBV27
length: 17
D: .

CDR3: CASSGGGGFSGNTIYF
DNA: TGTGCCAGCAGTGGAGGGGGGGGTTTCTCTGGAAACACCATATATTTT
J: TRBJ1-3
size: .
V: TRBV28
length: 16
D: .

CDR3: CASSPRTGGMAEAFF
DNA: TGTGCCAGCAGTCCCCGGACAGGGGGCATGGCTGAAGCTTTCTTT
J: TRBJ1-1
size: .
V: TRBV2
length: 15
D: TRBD1

CDR3: CASSGYSGGSGEQYF
DNA: TGTGCCAGCAGTGGGTATAGCGGGGGCTCAGGGGAGCAGTACTTC
J: TRBJ2-7
size: .
V: TRBV25-1
length: 15
D: TRBD2

CDR3: CASTKDASLNQPQHF
DNA: TGTGCCAGTACGAAAGACGCCAGCCTCAATCAGCCCCAGCATTTT
J: TRBJ1-5
size: .
V: TRBV19
length: 15
D: .

CDR3: CASIWGLVVYEQFF
DNA: TGTGCCAGCATCTGGGGACTAGTAGTCTATGAGCAGTTCTTC
J: TRBJ2-1
size: .
V: TRBV6-5
length: 14
D: TRBD2

CDR3: CASVPSSSYEQYF
DNA: TGTGCCAGCGTGCCGTCCTCCTCCTACGAGCAGTACTTC
J: TRBJ2-7
size: medium-sized
V: TRBV2
length: 13
D: .

CDR3: CASSSQEGGELFF
DNA: TGCGCCAGCAGCTCCCAGGAAGGCGGGGAGCTGTTTTTT
J: TRBJ2-2
size: .
V: TRBV5-1
length: 13
D: .

CDR3: CASSGGTGLDPQFF
DNA: TGTGCCAGCAGTGGGGGGACAGGGTTGGACCCGCAGTTCTTC
J: TRBJ2-1
size: .
V: TRBV6-4
length: 14
D: TRBD1

CDR3: CASSYKGNQPQHF
DNA: TGTGCCAGCAGTTATAAAGGGAATCAGCCCCAGCATTTT
J: TRBJ1-5
size: .
V: TRBV12-3/TRBV12-4
length: 13
D: .

CDR3: CASSPRQPWEFDTEAFF
DNA: TGTGCCAGTAGTCCTCGTCAACCCTGGGAATTCGACACTGAAGCTTTCTTT
J: TRBJ1-1
size: .
V: TRBV19
length: 17
D: .

CDR3: CASSDSDNTEAFF
DNA: TGCGCCAGCAGTGATTCAGATAACACTGAAGCTTTCTTT
J: TRBJ1-1
size: .
V: TRBV10-1
length: 13
D: .

CDR3: CASSTSADNEQFF
DNA: .
J: TRBJ2-1
size: .
V: TRBV27
length: 13
D: .

CDR3: CASNKSPGTGPYEQYF
DNA: TGTGCCAGCAACAAAAGTCCCGGGACCGGACCCTACGAGCAGTACTTC
J: TRBJ2-7
size: .
V: TRBV5-5
length: 16
D: .

CDR3: CASSDTVDTQYF
DNA: TGTGCCAGCAGTGATACAGTAGATACGCAGTATTTT
J: TRBJ2-3
size: .
V: TRBV6-1
length: 12
D: .

CDR3: CASSSVPRASTDTQYF
DNA: TGTGCCAGCAGTTCAGTGCCCCGCGCTAGCACAGATACGCAGTATTTT
J: TRBJ2-3
size: .
V: TRBV28
length: 16
D: .

CDR3: CASSLSGRGLSPLHF
DNA: TGTGCCAGCAGCTTATCTGGCAGGGGGCTTTCACCCCTCCACTTT
J: TRBJ1-6
size: .
V: TRBV7-3
length: 15
D: TRBD1

CDR3: CASSLEGTGQSSYNEQFF
DNA: TGTGCCAGCAGCTTAGAAGGGACGGGACAGAGCTCCTACAATGAGCAGTTCTTC
J: TRBJ2-1
size: once
V: TRBV7-9
length: 18
D: TRBD1

CDR3: CASILEGSLVYNEQFF
DNA: TGCGCCAGCATACTGGAGGGCAGCTTAGTTTACAATGAGCAGTTCTTC
J: TRBJ2-1
size: .
V: TRBV10-2
length: 16
D: .

CDR3: CASSRYLNTEAFF
DNA: TGTGCCAGCAGCCGGTACTTGAACACTGAAGCTTTCTTT
J: TRBJ1-1
size: .
V: TRBV12-3/TRBV12-4
length: 13
D: .

CDR3: CASFVGPDTQYF
DNA: TGTGCCAGCTTCGTGGGGCCAGATACGCAGTATTTT
J: TRBJ2-3
size: once
V: TRBV18
length: 12
D: .

CDR3: CASSESPRYGYTF
DNA: TGCGCCAGCAGTGAGAGTCCGCGCTATGGCTACACCTTC
J: TRBJ1-2
size: .
V: TRBV10-1
length: 13
D: .

CDR3: CASSLSVVLAGYNEQFF
DNA: TGTGCCAGCAGCTTGTCGGTGGTACTAGCGGGGTACAATGAGCAGTTCTTC
J: TRBJ2-1
size: .
V: TRBV11-2
length: 17
D: TRBD2

CDR3: CASSPGTGRGETQYF
DNA: TGTGCCAGCAGTCCAGGGACAGGTCGGGGGGAGACCCAGTACTTC
J: TRBJ2-5
size: .
V: TRBV27
length: 15
D: TRBD1

CDR3: CASSYWPGIYEQYF
DNA: TGTGCCAGCAGTTACTGGCCAGGAATCTACGAGCAGTACTTC
J: TRBJ2-7
size: .
V: TRBV6-6
length: 14
D: .

CDR3: CASSPGRNTDTQYF
DNA: TGTGCCAGCAGCCCGGGACGGAACACAGATACGCAGTATTTT
J: TRBJ2-3
size: .
V: TRBV5-6
length: 14
D: .